This paragraph covers one T cell receptor beta chain sequence. CDR3 length: 14 amino acids. The V and J ends lost 1 base and 0 bases respectively, with 5 bases between them. Germline CDR1 SGHNT, CDR2 YYREEE (reference sequence). Replicate PCRs for sorted subsets used 200 to 250 ng DNA; this equaled around 28,000 T cell genomes. Repertoires were generated with immunoSEQ multiplex PCR, while TCRdb's copy carries only in-frame clones and drops some. The table shows roughly 1 million clones, with roughly 75% occurring only once. Caucasian adults living in Nashville, Tennessee, provided all samples. These data originate in a study of shared clonotypes between healthy human individuals. About the research overall: Samples came from two female and a few male donors aged 18 to 49. Three plates each covered CD4 naive and memory; CD8 naive two, CD8 memory one.

Input material: memory CD4+ T cells sorted from blood. Indicated subset: CD45RA-negative fraction. This chain connects TRBV5-4 to TRBJ1-3; D gene ambiguous. The TCR sequence derives from a man aged 18 to 30 in good health. The CDR3 nucleotides are TGTGCCAGCAGCTTGAAGGGCTCTGGAAACACCATATATTTT. Translation: CASSLKGSGNTIYF. Full variable domain (outside the CDR3, taken from reference TRBV5-4 and TRBJ1-3): ETGVTQSPTHLIKTRGQQVTLRCSSQSGHNTVSWYQQALGQGPQFIFQYYREEENGRGNFPPRFSGLQFPNYSSELNVNALELDDSALYLCASSLKGSGNTIYFGEGSWLTVV.